This T cell receptor (beta chain) was found in a study of T cell changes during pregnancy in multiple sclerosis. Sequenced by immunoSEQ multiplex PCR; TCRdb stores in-frame clones only, minus some. The sample has about 41,000 clones, 90% to 95% seen once. The junction had 3 bases not matched to a gene; V was cut back by 5 bases and J by 0 bases. The CDR3 is made up of 14 amino acids. Germline V gene sequence: CDR1 MDHEN, CDR2 SYDVKM. This chain uses TRBV28 with TRBJ1-1; TRBD1 matches 7 bases. This sequence originates from a female donor with multiple sclerosis, enrolled in a pregnancy study. The sequencing used CD8+ T cells from peripheral blood mononuclear cells, collected in the third trimester of pregnancy. CDR3 coding DNA: TGTGCCAGCAGTCGGACAGGCATGAACACTGAAGCTTTCTTT. As protein: CASSRTGMNTEAFF.